Listed here are 17 T cell receptor beta chains from one sample, sequenced in a study of T cell repertoires in cytomegalovirus infection. TCRdb passed the reads through MiXCR, listing each CDR3 protein once. The data hold over 150,000 distinct CDR3 sequences, with around 20% observed a single time. Material: PBMCs. These receptors were collected from a human donor in good health (CMV status not recorded). Some clones in this sample may be carry-over from other donors' samples.

This clonotype was detected ten times or more. The chain has TRBV7-8 and TRBJ1-3; D may be TRBD1 (6 bases). Trimming took 4 bases from V and 4 from J, leaving 8 bases between them. This CDR3 region has 13 residues. The germline V gene encodes CDR1 SGHVS and CDR2 FQNEAQ. In DNA form, the CDR3 reads TGTGCCAGCAGCTCAGGACAGGGAAACACCATATATTTT. It is translated as CASSSGQGNTIYF.

This clonotype was detected a few times. The chain employs TRBV11-3 and TRBJ2-1; D is possibly TRBD2 (5 bases). The ends were cut back, 3 bases at V and 5 bases at J, with 14 bases in the middle. The CDR3 sequence is 15 residues long. The germline V gene has CDR1 SGHNT and CDR2 YENEEA. The CDR3 is CASSFSGNSNNEQFF. CDR3 nucleotide sequence: TGTGCCAGCAGCTTTTCCGGGAACAGTAACAATGAGCAGTTCTTC.

A few counts support this clonotype. The V and J genes are TRBV7-3 and TRBJ2-1, with TRBD2 matching 11 bases. Germline V gives CDR1 SGHTA, CDR2 FQGTGA. V lost 5 bases to trimming and J lost 4 bases; unmatched junction nucleotides: 7. This CDR3 region has 16 residues. The CDR3 loop is CASSPPSGGPYNEQFF. The DNA of the CDR3 is TGTGCCAGCAGCCCCCCTAGCGGGGGGCCGTACAATGAGCAGTTCTTC.

At least ten counts were recorded for this clonotype. The chain uses TRBV12-3 or TRBV12-4 and TRBJ1-5; 8 nucleotides align to TRBD1. V was clipped by 5 bases and J by 6 bases; unmatched bases: 6. The CDR3 contains 14 residues. This CDR3 is CASSPRQGSQPQHF. CDR3 sequence (DNA): TGTGCCAGCAGTCCCCGACAGGGGAGTCAGCCCCAGCATTTT.

This clonotype showed up many times. V gene TRBV12-3 or TRBV12-4 combines with J gene TRBJ1-1; 7 bases are a match to TRBD1. V lost 5 bases to trimming and J lost 1 base; unmatched junction nucleotides: 4. The CDR3 is made up of 14 amino acids. This chain's CDR3 is CASSGGTANTEAFF. The CDR3 DNA is TGTGCCAGCAGTGGGGGGACAGCGAACACTGAAGCTTTCTTT.

This rearrangement joins TRBV7-9 to TRBJ2-1; TRBD2 might be the D (6 bases). The CDR3 has 16 amino acids. Trimming pared 5 bases from V and 0 bases from J, leaving 14 bases between. Germline CDR1 is SEHNR and CDR2 is FQNEAQ (reference sequence). CDR3 in amino acids: CASSPRSGVSYNEQFF. CDR3 nucleotides: TGTGCCAGCAGCCCAAGGTCGGGGGTCTCCTACAATGAGCAGTTCTTC.

Of note for this clonotype: The junction departs from the called germline gene at one end, perhaps through a read error. The chain uses TRBV5-6 and TRBJ2-1, with TRBD1 as a possible D gene (6 bases). CDR1 SGHDT and CDR2 YYEEEE come from the germline V gene. This CDR3 spans 15 amino acids. Here the CDR3 reads CTSRTGTGTYNEQFF. The CDR3 bases are TGTACCAGCAGAACAGGGACGGGCACCTACAATGAGCAGTTCTTC.

This clonotype has just one count. The chain uses TRBV29-1 and TRBJ2-1, with D unclear. The CDR3 loop spans 14 amino acids. V shed 3 bases and J shed 0 bases, with 9 bases lying between them. CDR1 and CDR2 from the germline V gene are SQVTM and ANQGSEA. CDR3 in amino acids: CSVDGVGSYNEQFF. CDR3 coding DNA: TGCAGCGTTGATGGGGTGGGCTCCTACAATGAGCAGTTCTTC.

The chain combines TRBV20-1 with TRBJ2-3; tentative D call: TRBD1 (6 bases). V lost 0 bases to trimming and J lost 10 bases, with 11 bases between them. The CDR3 runs to 12 residues. Germline CDR1 reads DFQATT; CDR2 reads SNEGSKA (reference sequence). CDR3 protein: CSARDQGLAQYF. The CDR3 nucleotides read TGCAGTGCTAGAGATCAGGGGCTTGCGCAGTATTTT.

Many counts were recorded for this clonotype. The chain uses TRBV6-2 or TRBV6-3 and TRBJ1-5; weak D call: TRBD1 (5 bases). V was pared by 6 bases and J by 3 bases, with 24 bases between. Germline V CDR1 and CDR2: MNHEY, SVGEGT. CDR3 size: 18 residues. In DNA form, the CDR3 reads TGTGCCAGCAGCCCAGACGGCTGGGGGGGTCTTGTCAATCAGCCCCAGCATTTT. Amino acids: CASSPDGWGGLVNQPQHF.

This clonotype was seen ten or more times. This chain uses TRBV7-2 with TRBJ2-3; 9 bases map to TRBD2. The CDR3 runs to 16 residues. V was pared by 7 bases and J by 3 bases, with 11 bases of the junction left unmatched. Per germline, CDR1 SGHTA and CDR2 FQGNSA. In DNA, the CDR3 is TGTGCCAGCACCCAGAGGGGAGCGGGGGGTACAGATACGCAGTATTTT. It translates to CASTQRGAGGTDTQYF. Full variable domain (rest looked up from reference TRBV7-2 and TRBJ2-3): GAGVSQSPSNKVTEKGKDVELRCDPISGHTALYWYRQSLGQGLEFLIYFQGNSAPDKSGLPSDRFSAERTGGSVSTLTIQRTQQEDSAVYLCASTQRGAGGTDTQYFGPGTRLTVL.

The chain employs TRBV5-4 and TRBJ2-2; TRBD2 agrees at 8 bases. V lost 3 bases, J lost 1 base, and 5 bases stayed unmatched. Germline V gene data show CDR1 as SGHNT and CDR2 as YYREEE (reference sequence). There are 16 residues in the CDR3. The CDR3 sequence is CASSSGLAGNTGELFF. The CDR3 DNA follows: TGTGCCAGCAGCTCCGGACTAGCTGGGAACACCGGGGAGCTGTTTTTT. Combining the CDR3 with reference TRBV5-4 and TRBJ2-2 gives the whole variable domain ETGVTQSPTHLIKTRGQQVTLRCSSQSGHNTVSWYQQALGQGPQFIFQYYREEENGRGNFPPRFSGLQFPNYSSELNVNALELDDSALYLCASSSGLAGNTGELFFGEGSRLTVL.

This clonotype was recorded at least ten times. The chain carries TRBV7-8 and TRBJ2-3, with 9 bases lining up with TRBD2. Trimming took 4 bases from V and 2 from J; bases not matched to a gene: 4. Germline V CDR1 and CDR2: SGHVS, FQNEAQ. This CDR3 is 15 amino acids long. This chain's CDR3 is CASSSSGGPTDTQYF. For the CDR3, the DNA is TGTGCCAGCAGCTCAAGCGGGGGGCCCACAGATACGCAGTATTTT. The full variable domain, with the rest looked up from reference TRBV7-8 and TRBJ2-3, is GAGVSQSPRYKVAKRGQDVALRCDPISGHVSLFWYQQALGQGPEFLTYFQNEAQLDKSGLPSDRFFAERPEGSVSTLKIQRTQQEDSAVYLCASSSSGGPTDTQYFGPGTRLTVL.

This clonotype showed up many times. The gene calls are TRBV2 and TRBJ1-1, with D perhaps matching TRBD1 (5 bases). CDR1 is SNHLY and CDR2 is FYNNEI in the germline V gene. Between the trimmed V and J ends, which lost 4 bases and 1 base, there was a span of 13 bases. CDR3 length: 15 amino acids. In DNA form, the CDR3 reads TGTGCCAGCAGTGGGGTAGAGGGACCGAACACTGAAGCTTTCTTT. Translating gives CASSGVEGPNTEAFF.

Regarding this clonotype: This may arise from a read error, as a much more abundant clone is one base away. This chain links TRBV7-8 with TRBJ1-1; D is possibly TRBD1 (6 bases). Germline CDR1 is SGHVS and CDR2 is FQNEAQ. The CDR3 has 19 amino acids. The germline V and J ends were trimmed by 2 bases and 6 bases, with 28 bases remaining between them. The CDR3 loop reads CASSLYSRGEVWENAEAFF. The CDR3 nucleotides are TGTGCCAGCAGCTTATATTCTAGGGGGGAGGTATGGGAAAACGCTGAAGCTTTCTTT.

This clonotype was counted at least ten times. This chain links TRBV4-1 with TRBJ2-1; D is unresolved. Per the germline V gene, CDR1 is MGHRA and CDR2 is YSYEKL. V shed 2 bases and J shed 6 bases, with 17 bases lying between them. The CDR3 is 16 amino acids. As DNA, the CDR3 is TGCGCCAGCAGCCAATTGGGTTTTCTTTCGGCCAATGAGCAGTTCTTC. This sequence encodes CASSQLGFLSANEQFF.

This clonotype was seen a handful of times. V usage is TRBV27 and J usage is TRBJ1-5; tentatively, D is TRBD1 (6 bases). V dropped 7 bases and J dropped 3 bases, with 10 bases sitting between them. This CDR3 region has 13 residues. Germline V lookup: CDR1 MNHEY, CDR2 SMNVEV (reference sequence). CDR3 DNA: TGTGCCAGCAAGGCAGGGGTCAATCAGCCCCAGCATTTT. The encoded protein is CASKAGVNQPQHF.